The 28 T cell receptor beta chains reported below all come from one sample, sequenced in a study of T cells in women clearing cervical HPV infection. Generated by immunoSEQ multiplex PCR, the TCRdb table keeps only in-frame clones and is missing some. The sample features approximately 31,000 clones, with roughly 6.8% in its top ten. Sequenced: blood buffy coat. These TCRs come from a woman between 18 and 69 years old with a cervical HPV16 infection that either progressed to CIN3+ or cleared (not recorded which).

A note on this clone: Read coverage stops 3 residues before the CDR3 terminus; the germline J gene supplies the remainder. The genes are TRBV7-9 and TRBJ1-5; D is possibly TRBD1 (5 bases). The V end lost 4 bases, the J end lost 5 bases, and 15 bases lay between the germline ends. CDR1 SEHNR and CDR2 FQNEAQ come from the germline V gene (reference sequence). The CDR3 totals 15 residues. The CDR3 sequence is CASSSGGGVDQPQHF. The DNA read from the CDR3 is TGTGCCAGCAGCTCCGGTGGAGGGGTTGATCAGCCC.

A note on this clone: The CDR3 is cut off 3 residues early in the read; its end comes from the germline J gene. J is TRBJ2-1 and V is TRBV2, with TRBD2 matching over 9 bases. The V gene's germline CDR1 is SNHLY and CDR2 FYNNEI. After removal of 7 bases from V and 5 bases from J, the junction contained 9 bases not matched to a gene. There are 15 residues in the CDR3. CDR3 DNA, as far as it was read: TGTGCCAGCATAATTGGGCTAGCGGGGAACAATGAG. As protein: CASIIGLAGNNE. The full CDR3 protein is CASIIGLAGNNEQFF.

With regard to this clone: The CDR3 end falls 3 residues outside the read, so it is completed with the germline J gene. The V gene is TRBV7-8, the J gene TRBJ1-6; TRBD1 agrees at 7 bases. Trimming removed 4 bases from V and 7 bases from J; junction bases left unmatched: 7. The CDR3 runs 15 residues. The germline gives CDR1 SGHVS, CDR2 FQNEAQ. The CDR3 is CASSYSGTANSPLHF. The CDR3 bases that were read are TGTGCCAGCAGCTATTCCGGGACAGCCAATTCACCC.

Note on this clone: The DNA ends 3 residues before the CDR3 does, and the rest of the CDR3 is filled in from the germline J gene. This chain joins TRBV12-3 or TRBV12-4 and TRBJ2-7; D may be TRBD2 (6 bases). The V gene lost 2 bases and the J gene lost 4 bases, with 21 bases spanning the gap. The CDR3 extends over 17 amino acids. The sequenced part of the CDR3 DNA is TGTGCCAGCAGTTTATATGGGGGTCGAGCGGGCGGATACGAG. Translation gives CASSLYGGRAGGYE. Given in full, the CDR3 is CASSLYGGRAGGYEQYF.

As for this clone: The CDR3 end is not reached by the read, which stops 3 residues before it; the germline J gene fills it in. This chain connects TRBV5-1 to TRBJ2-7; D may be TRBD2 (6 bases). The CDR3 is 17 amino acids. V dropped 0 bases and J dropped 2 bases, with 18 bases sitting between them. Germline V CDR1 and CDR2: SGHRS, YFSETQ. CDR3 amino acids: CASSLGGGNIGTYEQYF. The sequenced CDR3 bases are TGCGCCAGCAGCTTGGGAGGCGGGAATATCGGAACCTACGAG. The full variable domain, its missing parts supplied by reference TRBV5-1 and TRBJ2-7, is KAGVTQTPRYLIKTRGQQVTLSCSPISGHRSVSWYQQTPGQGLQFLFEYFSETQRNKGNFPGRFSGRQFSNSRSEMNVSTLELGDSALYLCASSLGGGNIGTYEQYFGPGTRLTVT.

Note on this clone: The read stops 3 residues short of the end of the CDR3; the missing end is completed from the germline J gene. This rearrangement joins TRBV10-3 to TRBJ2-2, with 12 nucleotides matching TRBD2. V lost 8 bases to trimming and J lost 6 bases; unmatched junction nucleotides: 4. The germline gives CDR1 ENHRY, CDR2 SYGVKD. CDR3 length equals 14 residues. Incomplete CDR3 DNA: TGTGCCATCGGGCGGACTAGCGGGGCCGGGGAG. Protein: CAIGRTSGAGE. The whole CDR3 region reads CAIGRTSGAGELFF.

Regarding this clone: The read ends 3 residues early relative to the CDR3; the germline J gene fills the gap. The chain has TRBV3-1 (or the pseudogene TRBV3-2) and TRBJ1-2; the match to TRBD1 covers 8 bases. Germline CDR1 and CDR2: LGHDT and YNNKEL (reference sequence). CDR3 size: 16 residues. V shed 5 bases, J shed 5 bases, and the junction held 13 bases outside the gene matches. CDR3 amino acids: CASSKGQGGEGYGYTF. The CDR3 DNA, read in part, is TGTGCCAGCAGCAAAGGACAGGGCGGAGAGGGGTATGGC.

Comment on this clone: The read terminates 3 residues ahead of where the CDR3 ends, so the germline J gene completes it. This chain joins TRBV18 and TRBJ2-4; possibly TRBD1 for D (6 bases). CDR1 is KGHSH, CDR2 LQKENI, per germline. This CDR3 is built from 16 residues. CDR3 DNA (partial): TGTGCCAGCTCACCAAGACGGACAGCCGACTACTATGGT. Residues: CASSPRRTADYYG. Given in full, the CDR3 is CASSPRRTADYYGQYF.

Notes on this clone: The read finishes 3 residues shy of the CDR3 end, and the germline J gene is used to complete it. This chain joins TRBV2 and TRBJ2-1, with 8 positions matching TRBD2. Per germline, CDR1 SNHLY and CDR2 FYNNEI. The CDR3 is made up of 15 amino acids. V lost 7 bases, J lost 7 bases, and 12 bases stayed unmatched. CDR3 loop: CASTRRGGARNEQFF. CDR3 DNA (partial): TGTGCCAGCACTCGACGGGGGGGGGCCAGAAATGAG.

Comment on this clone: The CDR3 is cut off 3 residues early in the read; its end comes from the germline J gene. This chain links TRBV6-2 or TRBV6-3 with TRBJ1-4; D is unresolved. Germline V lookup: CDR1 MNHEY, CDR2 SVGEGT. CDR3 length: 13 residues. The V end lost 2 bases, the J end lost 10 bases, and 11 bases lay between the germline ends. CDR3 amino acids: CASSYLLEGKLFF. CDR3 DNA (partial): TGTGCCAGCAGTTACCTCCTTGAGGGAAAA.

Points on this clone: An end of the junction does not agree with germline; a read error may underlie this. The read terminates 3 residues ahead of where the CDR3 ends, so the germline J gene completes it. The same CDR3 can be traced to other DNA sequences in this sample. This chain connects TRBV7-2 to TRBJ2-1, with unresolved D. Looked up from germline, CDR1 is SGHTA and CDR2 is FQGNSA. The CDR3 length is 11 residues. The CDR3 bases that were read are TGTGCCAGCAGCCCCTATAATGAG. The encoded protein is CASSPYNE. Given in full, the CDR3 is CASSPYNEQFF.

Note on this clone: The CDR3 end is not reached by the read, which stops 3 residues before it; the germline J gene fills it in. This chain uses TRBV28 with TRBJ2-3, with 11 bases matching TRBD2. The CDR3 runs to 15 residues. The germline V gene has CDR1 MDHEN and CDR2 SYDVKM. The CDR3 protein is CASSLVLLAGAAQYF. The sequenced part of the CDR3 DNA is TGTGCCAGCAGTTTGGTTCTACTAGCGGGAGCAGCG.

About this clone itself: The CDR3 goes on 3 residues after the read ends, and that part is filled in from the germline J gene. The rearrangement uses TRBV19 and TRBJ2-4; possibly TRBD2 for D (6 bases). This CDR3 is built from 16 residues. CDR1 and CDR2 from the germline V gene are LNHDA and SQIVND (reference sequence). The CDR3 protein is CASSKAGRGANYGQYF. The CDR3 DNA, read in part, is TGTGCCAGTAGTAAAGCTGGGCGGGGTGCTAACTATGGT.

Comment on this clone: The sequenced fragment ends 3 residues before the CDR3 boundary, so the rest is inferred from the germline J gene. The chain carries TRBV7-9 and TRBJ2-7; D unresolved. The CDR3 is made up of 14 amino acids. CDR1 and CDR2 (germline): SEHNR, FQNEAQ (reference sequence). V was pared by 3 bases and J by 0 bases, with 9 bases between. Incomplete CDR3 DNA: TGTGCCAGCAGCTTCACGGGTAGCTCCTACGAG. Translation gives CASSFTGSSYE. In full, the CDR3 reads CASSFTGSSYEQYF.

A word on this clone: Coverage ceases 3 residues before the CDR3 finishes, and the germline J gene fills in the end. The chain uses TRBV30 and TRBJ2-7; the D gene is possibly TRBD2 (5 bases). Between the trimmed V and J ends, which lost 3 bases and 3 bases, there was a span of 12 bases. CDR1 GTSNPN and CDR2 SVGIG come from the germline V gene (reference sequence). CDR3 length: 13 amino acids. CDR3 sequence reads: CAWRDSAIYEQYF. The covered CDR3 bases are TGTGCCTGGAGGGACTCCGCGATCTACGAG.

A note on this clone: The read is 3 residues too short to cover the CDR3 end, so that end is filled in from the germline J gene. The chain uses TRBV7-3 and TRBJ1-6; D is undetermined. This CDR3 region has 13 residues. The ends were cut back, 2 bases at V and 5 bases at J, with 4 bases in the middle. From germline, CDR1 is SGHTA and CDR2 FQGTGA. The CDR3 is CASSLQNNSPLHF. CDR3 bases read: TGTGCCAGCAGCTTACAGAATAATTCACCC.

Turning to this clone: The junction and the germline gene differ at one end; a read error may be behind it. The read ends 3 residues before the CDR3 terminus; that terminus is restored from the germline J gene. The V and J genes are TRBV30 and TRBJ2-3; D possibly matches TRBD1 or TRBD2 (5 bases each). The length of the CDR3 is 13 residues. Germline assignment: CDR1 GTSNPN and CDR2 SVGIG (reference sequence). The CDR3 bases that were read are TGTGCCTGGAGTGTACGAGGGGCAGAGACG. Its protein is CAWSVRGAET. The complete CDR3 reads CAWSVRGAETQYF.

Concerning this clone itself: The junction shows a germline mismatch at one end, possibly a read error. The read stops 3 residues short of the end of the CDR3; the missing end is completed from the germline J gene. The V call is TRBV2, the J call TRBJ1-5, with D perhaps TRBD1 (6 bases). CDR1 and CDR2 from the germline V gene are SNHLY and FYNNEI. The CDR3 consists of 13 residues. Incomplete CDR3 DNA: TGTGCCAGCAGAGAAGACAGGAATCAGCCC. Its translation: CASREDRNQP. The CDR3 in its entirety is CASREDRNQPQHF.

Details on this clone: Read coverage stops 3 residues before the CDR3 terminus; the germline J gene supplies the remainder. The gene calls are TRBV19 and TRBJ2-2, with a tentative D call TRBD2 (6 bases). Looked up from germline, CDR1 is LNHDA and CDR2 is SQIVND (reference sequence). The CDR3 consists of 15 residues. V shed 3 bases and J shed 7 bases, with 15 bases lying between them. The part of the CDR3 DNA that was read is TGTGCCAGTAGTATTCGGCGGGATGGGGTCGGGGAG. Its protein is CASSIRRDGVGE. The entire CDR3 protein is CASSIRRDGVGELFF.

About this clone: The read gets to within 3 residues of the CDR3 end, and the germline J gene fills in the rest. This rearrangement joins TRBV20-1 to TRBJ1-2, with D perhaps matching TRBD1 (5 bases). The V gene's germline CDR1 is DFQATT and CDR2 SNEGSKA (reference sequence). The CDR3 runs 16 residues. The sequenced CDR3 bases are TGCAGTGCTAAGTTGGGGCGTGGGTACACAAGAGAGACC. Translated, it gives CSAKLGRGYTRET. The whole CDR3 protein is CSAKLGRGYTRETYTF.

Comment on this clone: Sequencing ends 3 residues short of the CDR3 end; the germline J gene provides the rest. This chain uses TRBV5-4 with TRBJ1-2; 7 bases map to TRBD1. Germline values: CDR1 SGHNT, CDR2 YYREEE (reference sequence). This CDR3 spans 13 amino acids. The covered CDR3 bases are TGTGCCAGCAGCTTGCAGGGGGAAGGAGGC. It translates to CASSLQGEGG. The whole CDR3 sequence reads CASSLQGEGGYTF.

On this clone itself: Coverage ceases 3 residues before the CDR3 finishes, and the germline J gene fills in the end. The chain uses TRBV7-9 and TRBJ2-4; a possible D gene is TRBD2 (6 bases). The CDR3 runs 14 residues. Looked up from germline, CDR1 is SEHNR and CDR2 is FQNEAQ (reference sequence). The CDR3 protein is CASSLAGGSYGQYF. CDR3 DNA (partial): TGTGCCAGCAGCTTAGCCGGGGGAAGCTATGGT.

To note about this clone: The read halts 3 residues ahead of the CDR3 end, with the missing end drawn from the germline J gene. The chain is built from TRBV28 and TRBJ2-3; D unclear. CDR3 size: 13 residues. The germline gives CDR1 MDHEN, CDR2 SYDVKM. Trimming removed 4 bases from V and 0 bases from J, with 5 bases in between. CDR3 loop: CASSSPSTDTQYF. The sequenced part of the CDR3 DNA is TGTGCCAGCAGTTCCCCTAGCACAGATACG. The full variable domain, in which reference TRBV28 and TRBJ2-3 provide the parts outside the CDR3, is DVKVTQSSRYLVKRTGEKVFLECVQDMDHENMFWYRQDPGLGLRLIYFSYDVKMKEKGDIPEGYSVSREKKERFSLILESASTNQTSMYLCASSSPSTDTQYFGPGTRLTVL.

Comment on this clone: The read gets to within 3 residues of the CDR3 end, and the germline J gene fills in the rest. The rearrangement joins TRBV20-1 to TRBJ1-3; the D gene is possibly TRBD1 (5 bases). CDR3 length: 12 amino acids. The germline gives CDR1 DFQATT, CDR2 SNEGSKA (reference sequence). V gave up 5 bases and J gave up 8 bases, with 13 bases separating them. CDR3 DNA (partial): TGCAGTGCTGCCTGGGCGGGGGACACC. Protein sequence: CSAAWAGDT. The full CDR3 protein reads CSAAWAGDTIYF.

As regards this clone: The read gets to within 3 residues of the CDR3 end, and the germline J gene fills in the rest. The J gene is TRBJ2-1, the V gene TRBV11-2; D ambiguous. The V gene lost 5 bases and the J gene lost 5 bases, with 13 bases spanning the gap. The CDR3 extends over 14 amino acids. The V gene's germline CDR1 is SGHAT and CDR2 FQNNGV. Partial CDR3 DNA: TGTGCCAGCAGCCCAGGTAACGCCAACAATGAG. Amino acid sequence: CASSPGNANNE. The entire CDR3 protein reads CASSPGNANNEQFF. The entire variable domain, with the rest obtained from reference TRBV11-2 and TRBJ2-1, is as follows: EAGVAQSPRYKIIEKRQSVAFWCNPISGHATLYWYQQILGQGPKLLIQFQNNGVVDDSQLPKDRFSAERLKGVDSTLKIQPAKLEDSAVYLCASSPGNANNEQFFGPGTRLTVL.

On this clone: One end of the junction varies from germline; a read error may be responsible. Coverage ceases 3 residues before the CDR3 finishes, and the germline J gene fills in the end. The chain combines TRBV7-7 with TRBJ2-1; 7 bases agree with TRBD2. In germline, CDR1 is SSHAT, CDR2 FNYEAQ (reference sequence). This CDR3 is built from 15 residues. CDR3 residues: CASSLSSGAYNEQFF. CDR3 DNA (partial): TGTGCTAGCAGCTTATCCAGCGGGGCTTACAATGAG.

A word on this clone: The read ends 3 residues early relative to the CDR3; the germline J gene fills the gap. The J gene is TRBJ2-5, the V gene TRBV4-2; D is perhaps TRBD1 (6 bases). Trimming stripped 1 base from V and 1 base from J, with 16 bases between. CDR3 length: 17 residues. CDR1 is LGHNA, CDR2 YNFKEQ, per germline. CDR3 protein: CASSQGGQILRQETQYF. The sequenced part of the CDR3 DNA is TGTGCCAGCAGCCAAGGAGGACAGATATTACGCCAAGAGACC.

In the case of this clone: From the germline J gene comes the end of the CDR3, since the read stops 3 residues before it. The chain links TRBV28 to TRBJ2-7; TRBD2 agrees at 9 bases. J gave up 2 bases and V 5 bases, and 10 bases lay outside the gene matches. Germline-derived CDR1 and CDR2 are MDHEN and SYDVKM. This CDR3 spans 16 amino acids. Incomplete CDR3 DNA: TGTGCCAGCAGTACTACGACTAGCGGTACTCCCTACGAG. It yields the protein CASSTTTSGTPYE. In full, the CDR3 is CASSTTTSGTPYEQYF.